This record concerns one T cell receptor beta chain sequence. The data stem from a study of cytomegalovirus exposure and HLA in healthy donors. The PCR had 60 Vbeta and 13 Jbeta primers. Sequenced by immunoSEQ multiplex PCR; TCRdb stores in-frame clones only, minus some. This repertoire shows about 140,000 clones, 75% to 80% found once; its top ten account for 2% to 2.5%. This CDR3 has 13 residues. Germline V CDR1 and CDR2: MNHNS, SASEGT. Trimming cost V 7 bases and J 3 bases; bases outside gene matches: 6. This chain connects TRBV6-1 to TRBJ2-7; the match to TRBD1 covers 7 bases. The TCR was taken from a woman aged 18-29 years in good health and CMV-seropositive. Specimen: PBMCs. The CDR3, as DNA: TGTGCCAGCACACGGGACAGTAACTACGAGCAGTACTTC. It translates to CASTRDSNYEQYF.